This T cell receptor (beta chain) was captured by sequencing in a study of shared clonotypes between healthy human individuals. The method was immunoSEQ multiplex PCR; TCRdb's version includes in-frame clones alone and lacks a portion of them. The profile shows about 600,000 clones, around 97% of them singletons. This CDR3 is built from 16 residues. Germline assignment: CDR1 SGHRS and CDR2 YFSETQ. The V end lost 0 bases, the J end lost 4 bases, and 14 bases lay between the germline ends. Sequencing was done on a sample of naive CD4+ T cells sorted from blood. Subset indicated: CD45RA+ positively selected. This sequence originates from a woman aged 25 to 45 in good health. This chain links TRBV5-1 with TRBJ2-1; D is uncertain. CDR3 residues: CASSLAGGMGYNEQFF. CDR3 nucleotide sequence: TGCGCCAGCAGCTTGGCTGGTGGGATGGGGTACAATGAGCAGTTCTTC.